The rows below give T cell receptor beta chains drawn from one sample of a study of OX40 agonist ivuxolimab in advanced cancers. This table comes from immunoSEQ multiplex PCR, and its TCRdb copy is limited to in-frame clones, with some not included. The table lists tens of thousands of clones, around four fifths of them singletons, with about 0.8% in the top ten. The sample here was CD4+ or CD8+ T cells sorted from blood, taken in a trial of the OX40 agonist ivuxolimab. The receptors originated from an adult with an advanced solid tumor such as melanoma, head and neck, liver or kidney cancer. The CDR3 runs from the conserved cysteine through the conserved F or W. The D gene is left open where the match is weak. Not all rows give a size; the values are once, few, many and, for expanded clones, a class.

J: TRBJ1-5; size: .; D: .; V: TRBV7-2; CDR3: CASSLGQVNQPQHF; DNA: TGTGCCAGCAGCTTAGGCCAGGTCAATCAGCCCCAGCATTTT
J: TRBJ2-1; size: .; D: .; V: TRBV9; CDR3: CASSVEGVAYNEQFF; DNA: TGTGCCAGCAGCGTAGAGGGGGTGGCCTACAATGAGCAGTTCTTC
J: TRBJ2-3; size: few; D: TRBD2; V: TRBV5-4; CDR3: CASSSLLAGFGTQYF; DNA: TGTGCCAGCAGCTCCTTACTAGCGGGGTTCGGTACGCAGTATTTT
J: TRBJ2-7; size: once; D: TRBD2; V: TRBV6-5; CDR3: CASSFTGEGSYEQYF; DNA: TGTGCCAGCAGTTTTACGGGGGAGGGCTCCTACGAGCAGTACTTC
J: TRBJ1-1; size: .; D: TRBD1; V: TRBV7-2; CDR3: CASSPQGGANTEAFF; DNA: TGTGCCAGCAGCCCCCAAGGGGGCGCGAACACTGAAGCTTTCTTT
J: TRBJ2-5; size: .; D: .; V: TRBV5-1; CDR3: CASSWGGLEETQYF; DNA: TGCGCCAGCAGCTGGGGCGGACTGGAGGAGACCCAGTACTTC
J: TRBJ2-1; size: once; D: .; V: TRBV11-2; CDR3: CASSLSHEQFF; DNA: TGTGCCAGCAGCTTATCTCATGAGCAGTTCTTC
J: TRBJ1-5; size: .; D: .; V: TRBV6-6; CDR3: CASRERPGGNQPQHF; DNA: TGTGCCAGCAGAGAAAGACCGGGTGGCAATCAGCCCCAGCATTTT
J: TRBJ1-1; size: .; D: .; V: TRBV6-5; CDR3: CASSEQGYTEAFF; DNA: TGTGCCAGCAGTGAACAGGGATACACTGAAGCTTTCTTT
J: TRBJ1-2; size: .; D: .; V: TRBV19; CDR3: CATLPGGAYGYTF; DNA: TGTGCCACCCTACCGGGGGGGGCCTATGGCTACACCTTC
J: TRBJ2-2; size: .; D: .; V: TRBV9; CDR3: CASGGTLANTGELFF; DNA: TGTGCCAGCGGGGGGACATTAGCGAACACCGGGGAGCTGTTTTTT
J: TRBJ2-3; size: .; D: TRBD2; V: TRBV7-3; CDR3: CASSQLAGITTDTQYF; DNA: TGTGCCAGCAGCCAGTTAGCGGGGATTACCACAGATACGCAGTATTTT
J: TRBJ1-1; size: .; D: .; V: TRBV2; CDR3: CASSERAGDTEAFF; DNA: TGTGCCAGCAGTGAGCGCGCGGGGGACACTGAAGCTTTCTTT
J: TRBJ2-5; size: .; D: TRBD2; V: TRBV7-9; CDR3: CASSRRLAAQETQYF; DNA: TGTGCCAGCAGCCGAAGACTAGCGGCGCAAGAGACCCAGTACTTC
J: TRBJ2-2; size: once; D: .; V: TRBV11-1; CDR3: CASSLTGVYTGELFF; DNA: TGTGCCAGCAGCCTAACCGGGGTCTACACCGGGGAGCTGTTTTTT
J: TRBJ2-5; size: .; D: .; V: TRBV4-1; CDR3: CASSQGLHGPFSQETQYF; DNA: TGCGCCAGCAGCCAAGGGCTACATGGACCCTTCTCCCAAGAGACCCAGTACTTC
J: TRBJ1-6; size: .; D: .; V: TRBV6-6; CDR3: CASTWGGLDNSPLHF; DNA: TGTGCCAGCACCTGGGGAGGATTGGATAATTCACCCCTCCACTTT
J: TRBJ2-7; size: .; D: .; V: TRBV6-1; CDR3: CASSESLLSGLWDEQYF; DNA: TGTGCCAGCAGTGAATCTCTCCTCAGCGGGCTTTGGGACGAGCAGTACTTC
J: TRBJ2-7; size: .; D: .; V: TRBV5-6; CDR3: CASSLWARDTQYF; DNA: TGTGCCAGCAGCTTGTGGGCGAGAGACACCCAGTACTTC
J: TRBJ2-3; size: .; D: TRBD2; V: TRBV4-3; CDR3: CASSLAGTSGDTQYF; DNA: TGCGCCAGCAGCCTGGCCGGGACTAGCGGAGATACGCAGTATTTT
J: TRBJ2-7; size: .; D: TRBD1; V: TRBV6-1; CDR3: CASQDRGRREQYF; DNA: TGTGCCAGCCAGGACAGGGGGCGTCGGGAGCAGTACTTC
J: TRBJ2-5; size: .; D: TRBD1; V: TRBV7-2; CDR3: CASSSGTGYQETQYF; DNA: TGTGCCAGCAGCTCCGGGACAGGGTACCAAGAGACCCAGTACTTC
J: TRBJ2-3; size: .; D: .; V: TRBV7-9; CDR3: CASSLVGTDTQYF; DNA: TGTGCCAGCAGCTTAGTCGGAACAGATACGCAGTATTTT
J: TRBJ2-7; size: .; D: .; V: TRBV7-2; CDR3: CASSPSSYEQYF; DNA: TGTGCCAGCAGCCCATCCTCCTACGAGCAGTACTTC
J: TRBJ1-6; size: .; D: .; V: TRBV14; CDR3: CASSQGSGPYNSPLHF; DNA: TGTGCCAGCAGCCAAGGTAGTGGTCCGTATAATTCACCCCTCCACTTT
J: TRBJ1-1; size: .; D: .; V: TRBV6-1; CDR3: CASSEAPGWGINTEAFF; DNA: TGTGCCAGCAGTGAAGCGCCGGGTTGGGGGATTAACACTGAAGCTTTCTTT
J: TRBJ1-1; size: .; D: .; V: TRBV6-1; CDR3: CASSEVGRTEAFF; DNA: TGTGCCAGCAGTGAAGTGGGTAGGACTGAAGCTTTCTTT
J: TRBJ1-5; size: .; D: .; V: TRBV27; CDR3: CASSLTGQPQHF; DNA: TGTGCCAGCAGTTTAACCGGTCAGCCCCAGCATTTT
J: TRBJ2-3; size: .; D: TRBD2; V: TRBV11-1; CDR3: CASSDSGASTDTQYF; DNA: TGTGCCAGCAGCGATAGCGGGGCCAGCACAGATACGCAGTATTTT
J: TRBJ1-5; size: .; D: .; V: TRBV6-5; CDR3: CASSYSGGDNQPQHF; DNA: TGTGCCAGCAGTTACTCTGGGGGGGACAATCAGCCCCAGCATTTT
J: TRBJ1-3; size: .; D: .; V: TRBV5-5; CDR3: CASSLTSGTPLWNTIYF; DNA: TGTGCCAGCAGCTTGACCTCAGGGACGCCTCTTTGGAACACCATATATTTT
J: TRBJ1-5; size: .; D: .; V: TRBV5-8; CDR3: CASSSGTTGQPQHF; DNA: TGTGCCAGCAGCTCCGGGACCACAGGTCAGCCCCAGCATTTT
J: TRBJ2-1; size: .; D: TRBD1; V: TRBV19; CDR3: CASRGTGRNEQFF; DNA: TGTGCCAGTAGGGGGACAGGGAGGAATGAGCAGTTCTTC
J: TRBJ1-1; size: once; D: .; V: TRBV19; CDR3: CASSGARANTEAFF; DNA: TGTGCCAGTAGTGGCGCGAGGGCGAACACTGAAGCTTTCTTT
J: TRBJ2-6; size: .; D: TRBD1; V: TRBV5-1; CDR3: CASSTRDSTSGANVLTF; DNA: TGCGCCAGCAGCACCAGGGACAGCACCTCTGGGGCCAACGTCCTGACTTTC
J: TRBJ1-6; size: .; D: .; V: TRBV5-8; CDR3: CASSLSNSPLHF; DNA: TGTGCCAGCAGCTTAAGCAATTCACCCCTCCACTTT
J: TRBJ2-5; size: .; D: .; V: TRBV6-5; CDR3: CASSYSYQETQYF; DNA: TGTGCCAGCAGTTACTCATACCAAGAGACCCAGTACTTC
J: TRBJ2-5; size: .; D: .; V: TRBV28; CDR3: CASTSAWETQYF; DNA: TGTGCCAGCACCTCTGCCTGGGAGACCCAGTACTTC
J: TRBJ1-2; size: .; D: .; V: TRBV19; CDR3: CASSIGGTGNYGYTF; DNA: TGTGCCAGTAGTATAGGGGGCACGGGAAACTATGGCTACACCTTC
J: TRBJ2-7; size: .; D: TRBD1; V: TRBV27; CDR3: CASSRDRSYEQYF; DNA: TGTGCCAGCAGCCGGGACAGGTCCTACGAGCAGTACTTC
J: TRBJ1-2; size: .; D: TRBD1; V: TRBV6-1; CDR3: CASSDLQGYGYTF; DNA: TGTGCCAGCAGTGATCTACAGGGGTATGGCTACACCTTC
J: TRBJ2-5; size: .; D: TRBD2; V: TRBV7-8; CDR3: CASSFAGEETQYF; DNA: TGTGCCAGCAGCTTCGCGGGGGAGGAGACCCAGTACTTC
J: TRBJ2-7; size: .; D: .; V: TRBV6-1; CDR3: CASSRDLSYEQYF; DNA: TGTGCCAGCAGTCGGGACTTGTCCTACGAGCAGTACTTC
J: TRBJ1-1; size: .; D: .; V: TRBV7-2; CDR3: CASSLLPLGLNTEAFF; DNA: TGTGCCAGCAGCTTACTACCATTAGGACTGAACACTGAAGCTTTCTTT
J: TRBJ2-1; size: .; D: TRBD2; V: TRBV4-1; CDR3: CASSQDRSSGTNEQFF; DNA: TGCGCCAGCAGCCAAGATCGGTCTAGCGGGACGAATGAGCAGTTCTTC
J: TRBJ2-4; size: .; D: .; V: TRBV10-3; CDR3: CAISLQIAKNIQYF; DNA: TGTGCCATCAGCCTACAGATAGCCAAAAACATTCAGTACTTC
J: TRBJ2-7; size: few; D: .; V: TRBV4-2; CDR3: CASSPLQGPDEQYF; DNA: TGTGCCAGCAGCCCACTACAGGGTCCCGACGAGCAGTACTTC
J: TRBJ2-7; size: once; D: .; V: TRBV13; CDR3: CASSPTLWRAKSYEQYF; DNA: TGTGCCAGCAGCCCCACCCTCTGGCGGGCAAAATCCTACGAGCAGTACTTC
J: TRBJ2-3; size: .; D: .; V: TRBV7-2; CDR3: CASSSETSPGRIQYF; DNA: TGTGCCAGCAGCTCGGAGACCTCACCAGGGCGAATACAGTATTTT
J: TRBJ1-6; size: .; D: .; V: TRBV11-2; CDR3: CASREQGVSSPLHF; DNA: TGTGCCAGCAGAGAACAGGGCGTGTCTTCACCCCTCCACTTT
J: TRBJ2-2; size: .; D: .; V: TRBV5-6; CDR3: CASSPRETPDTGELFF; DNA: TGTGCCAGCAGCCCCCGCGAGACACCCGACACCGGGGAGCTGTTTTTT
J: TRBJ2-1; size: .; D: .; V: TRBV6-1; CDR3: CASSEAGRGSYNEQFF; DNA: TGTGCCAGCAGTGAAGCTGGCAGGGGCTCCTACAATGAGCAGTTCTTC
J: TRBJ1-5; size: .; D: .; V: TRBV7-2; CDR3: CASSPQGYQPQHF; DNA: TGTGCCAGCAGCCCCCAGGGTTATCAGCCCCAGCATTTT
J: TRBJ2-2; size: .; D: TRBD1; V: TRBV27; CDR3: CASRRDRGTGELFF; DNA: TGTGCCAGCCGACGGGACAGGGGGACCGGGGAGCTGTTTTTT
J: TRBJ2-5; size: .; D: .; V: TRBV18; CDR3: CASSTVGRETQYF; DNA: TGTGCCAGCTCAACCGTGGGAAGAGAGACCCAGTACTTC
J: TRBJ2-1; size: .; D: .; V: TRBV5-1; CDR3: CASSFRAVSGNEQFF; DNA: TGCGCCAGCAGCTTTCGGGCGGTAAGTGGGAATGAGCAGTTCTTC
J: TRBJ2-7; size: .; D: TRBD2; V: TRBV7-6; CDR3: CASSEGLAGSYEQYF; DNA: TGTGCCAGCAGCGAGGGACTAGCGGGCTCCTACGAGCAGTACTTC
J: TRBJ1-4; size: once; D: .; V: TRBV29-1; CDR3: CSGMTGGNEKLFF; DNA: TGCAGCGGCATGACTGGGGGTAATGAAAAACTGTTTTTT
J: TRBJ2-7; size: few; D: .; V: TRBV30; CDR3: CAWTRDRPYEQYF; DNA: TGTGCCTGGACCCGGGACCGACCCTACGAGCAGTACTTC